Listed here are 12 T cell receptor beta chains from one sample, sequenced in a study of T-cell memory formation after mild COVID-19. MiXCR, applied by TCRdb to the 5' RACE reads, yields one record per CDR3 protein. The table lists around 450,000 distinct CDR3 sequences, roughly 24% of them singletons. Sequencing was done on a sample of PBMCs or a T cell subset sorted from them (not recorded which). Every receptor here comes from an adult woman who had mild COVID-19 (a few samples of this study predate the infection). Cell type and time point are not known.

In this sample, this clonotype turned up once. This sequence joins TRBV5-1 and TRBJ2-7, with 16 bases that match TRBD2. V lost 4 bases to trimming and J lost 0 bases; unmatched junction nucleotides: 4. Germline-derived CDR1 and CDR2 are SGHRS and YFSETQ. This CDR3 has 17 residues. The CDR3 sequence is CASSLGTSGRASYEQYF. For the CDR3, the DNA is TGCGCCAGCAGCCTAGGGACTAGCGGGAGGGCCTCCTACGAGCAGTACTTC.

This clonotype was observed a few times. The rearrangement links TRBV7-8 to TRBJ1-2, with D uncertain. V dropped 0 bases and J dropped 3 bases, with 8 bases sitting between them. The CDR3 runs 14 residues. Germline loops: CDR1 SGHVS, CDR2 FQNEAQ. CDR3 sequence reads: CASSLALAYYGYTF. The CDR3 nucleotides read TGTGCCAGCAGCTTAGCGTTAGCCTACTATGGCTACACCTTC.

The rearrangement links TRBV24-1 to TRBJ1-1, with a tentative D call TRBD1 (6 bases). The germline V and J ends were trimmed by 7 bases and 13 bases, with 21 bases remaining between them. From germline, CDR1 is KGHDR and CDR2 SFDVKD. The CDR3 has 13 amino acids. CDR3 residues: CATSELDRSAFFF. CDR3 coding DNA: TGTGCCACCAGCGAACTCGACAGGTCCGCGTTTTTCTTT.

The table lists this clonotype with a few counts. This chain links TRBV5-1 with TRBJ2-1, with 10 bases that match TRBD2. The CDR3 runs to 13 residues. Trimming removed 7 bases from V and 9 bases from J; junction bases left unmatched: 7. Germline V gene sequence: CDR1 SGHRS, CDR2 YFSETQ. CDR3 coding DNA: TGCGCCAGCTCCCTAGCGGGAGTTATTGAGCAGTTCTTC. This translates into CASSLAGVIEQFF.

This chain uses TRBV20-1 with TRBJ2-7; D gene ambiguous. The ends were cut back, 3 bases at V and 2 bases at J, with 11 bases in the middle. The CDR3 length is 13 residues. Per germline, CDR1 DFQATT and CDR2 SNEGSKA (reference sequence). CDR3 sequence reads: CSASQAVTYEQYF. The CDR3 DNA is TGCAGTGCTAGCCAGGCAGTTACCTACGAGCAGTACTTC.

CDR3: CASSQDPPGQVTSTDTQYF. In DNA, the CDR3 is TGCGCCAGCAGCCAAGATCCCCCGGGACAGGTCACTAGCACAGATACGCAGTATTTT. The rearrangement uses TRBV4-1 and TRBJ2-3, with TRBD1 identical over 8 bases. Trimming cost V 0 bases and J 0 bases; bases outside gene matches: 11. Germline V gene data show CDR1 as MGHRA and CDR2 as YSYEKL. The CDR3 is made up of 19 amino acids.

This clonotype was recorded many times. This chain links TRBV18 with TRBJ2-4; weak D call: TRBD2 (6 bases). Trimming left V 3 bases short and J 2 bases short, with 14 bases between. CDR1 is KGHSH and CDR2 is LQKENI in the germline V gene. This CDR3 is built from 16 residues. CDR3 sequence (DNA): TGTGCCAGCTCACCTGCAACCGGGGGAACCAAAAACATTCAGTACTTC. This codes for CASSPATGGTKNIQYF.

This chain uses TRBV5-1 with TRBJ1-1, with D tentatively TRBD1 (5 bases). Germline V gives CDR1 SGHRS, CDR2 YFSETQ. The CDR3 extends over 14 amino acids. Between the trimmed V and J ends, which lost 4 bases and 4 bases, there was a span of 14 bases. DNA of the CDR3: TGCGCCAGCAGCCCCCCGACGGGGGGCACTGAAGCTTTCTTT. Encoded protein: CASSPPTGGTEAFF.

The chain employs TRBV6-4 and TRBJ1-2; TRBD1 is a possible D gene (5 bases). With 2 bases removed from V and 13 bases from J, the gap between germline ends came to 23 bases. Germline V gene lookup returns CDR1 MRHNA and CDR2 SNTAGT. This CDR3 contains 15 residues. The CDR3 sequence: CASSDLDSWDPSLTF. The CDR3 bases are TGTGCCAGCAGTGACCTGGATAGTTGGGACCCAAGCCTCACCTTC.

This clonotype was recorded a few times. The genes are TRBV5-1 and TRBJ1-2, with D hard to call. The germline gives CDR1 SGHRS, CDR2 YFSETQ. V lost 0 bases and J 4 bases, leaving 10 bases between the germline ends. The length of the CDR3 is 14 residues. CDR3 loop: CASSLALGVYGYTF. In DNA form, the CDR3 reads TGCGCCAGCAGCTTGGCCCTGGGCGTCTATGGCTACACCTTC.

This clonotype came up a few times. The chain has TRBV5-1 and TRBJ2-2; D may correspond to TRBD1 or TRBD2 (5 bases each). The CDR3 runs to 15 residues. Trimming left V 3 bases short and J 3 bases short, with 12 bases between. CDR1 and CDR2 from the germline V gene are SGHRS and YFSETQ. The CDR3 nucleotides are TGCGCCAGCAGCTACGGGGACGGAGACACCGGGGAGCTGTTTTTT. Its protein product is CASSYGDGDTGELFF.

This clonotype has at least ten counts. V gene TRBV29-1 combines with J gene TRBJ2-7; no reliable D call. Germline loops: CDR1 SQVTM, CDR2 ANQGSEA. V was trimmed by 7 bases and J by 0 bases, leaving 13 bases between them. The CDR3 runs to 13 residues. The CDR3 sequence: CSARRANSYEQYF. The CDR3 region has the DNA TGCAGCGCCCGCCGGGCGAACTCCTACGAGCAGTACTTC.